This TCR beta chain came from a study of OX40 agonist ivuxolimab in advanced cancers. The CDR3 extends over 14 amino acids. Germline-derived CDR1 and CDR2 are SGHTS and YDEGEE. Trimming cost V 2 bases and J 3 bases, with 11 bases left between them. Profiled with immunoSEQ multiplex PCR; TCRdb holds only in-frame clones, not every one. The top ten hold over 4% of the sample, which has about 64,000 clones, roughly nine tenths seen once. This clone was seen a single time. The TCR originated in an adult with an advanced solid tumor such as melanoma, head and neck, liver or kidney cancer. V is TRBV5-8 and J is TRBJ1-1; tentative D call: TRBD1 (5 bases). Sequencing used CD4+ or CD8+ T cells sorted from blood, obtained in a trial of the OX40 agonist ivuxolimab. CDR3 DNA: TGTGCCAGCAGCTTAGGGGAGCTCGACACTGAAGCTTTCTTT. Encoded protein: CASSLGELDTEAFF. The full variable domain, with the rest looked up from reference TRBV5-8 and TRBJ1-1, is EAGVTQSPTHLIKTRGQQATLRCSPISGHTSVYWYQQALGLGLQFLLWYDEGEERNRGNFPPRFSGRQFPNYSSELNVNALELEDSALYLCASSLGELDTEAFFGQGTRLTVV.